Sequencing of this T cell receptor beta chain was carried out in a study of T cell responses to AZD1222 COVID-19 vaccine. A remark on this clone: Its antigen is undetermined.

The study's findings and limits: Dominant CD4 TCR responses targeted spike regions 160-218 and 743-854. Just a handful of people given AZD1222 tested seropositive at baseline.

The V gene lost 4 bases and the J gene lost 2 bases, with 15 bases spanning the gap. The CDR3 length is 16 residues. Germline V CDR1 and CDR2: SEHNR, FQNEAQ (reference sequence). Sequenced by immunoSEQ multiplex PCR; TCRdb stores in-frame clones only, minus some. The sample has approximately 100,000 clones, about nine tenths seen once. The sequence derives from an adult in good health. V usage is TRBV7-9 and J usage is TRBJ1-3; D is unclear. This material consisted of peripheral blood, taken on day 0 of AZD1222 vaccination. The DNA for the CDR3 is TGTGCCAGCAGCTCCCGACCCATTGGGGCTGGAAACACCATATATTTT. Protein product: CASSSRPIGAGNTIYF.